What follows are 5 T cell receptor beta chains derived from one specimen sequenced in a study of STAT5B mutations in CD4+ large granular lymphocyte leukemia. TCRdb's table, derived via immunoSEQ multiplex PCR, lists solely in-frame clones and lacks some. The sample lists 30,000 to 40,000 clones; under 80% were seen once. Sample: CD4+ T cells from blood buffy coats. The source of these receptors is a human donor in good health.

CDR3 in amino acids: CASSSTSTPREQFF. The CDR3 DNA is TGTGCCAGCAGCTCCACCTCGACACCCCGTGAGCAGTTCTTC. This chain links TRBV5-4 with TRBJ2-1; D not resolved. Per the germline V gene, CDR1 is SGHNT and CDR2 is YYREEE (reference sequence). The CDR3 loop spans 14 amino acids. The V end lost 3 bases, the J end lost 9 bases, and 16 bases lay between the germline ends.

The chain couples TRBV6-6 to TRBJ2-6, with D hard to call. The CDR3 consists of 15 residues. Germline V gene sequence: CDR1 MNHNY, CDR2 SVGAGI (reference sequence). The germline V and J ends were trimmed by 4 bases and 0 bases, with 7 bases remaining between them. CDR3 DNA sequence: TGTGCCAGCAGTTTAAGCACCTCTGGGGCCAACGTCCTGACTTTC. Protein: CASSLSTSGANVLTF.

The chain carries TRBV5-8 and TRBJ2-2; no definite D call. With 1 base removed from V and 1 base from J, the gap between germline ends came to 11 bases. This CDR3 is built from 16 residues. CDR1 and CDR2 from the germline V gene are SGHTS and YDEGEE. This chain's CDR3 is CASSLRAVENTGELFF. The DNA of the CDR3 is TGTGCCAGCAGCTTGCGGGCAGTGGAGAACACCGGGGAGCTGTTTTTT.

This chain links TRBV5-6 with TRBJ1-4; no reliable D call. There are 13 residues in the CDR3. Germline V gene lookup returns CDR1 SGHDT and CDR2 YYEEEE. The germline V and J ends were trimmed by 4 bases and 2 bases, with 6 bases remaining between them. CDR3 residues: CASSRPTNEKLFF. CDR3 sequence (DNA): TGTGCCAGCAGCCGCCCGACTAATGAAAAACTGTTTTTT. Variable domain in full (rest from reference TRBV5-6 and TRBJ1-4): DAGVTQSPTHLIKTRGQQVTLRCSPKSGHDTVSWYQQALGQGPQFIFQYYEEEERQRGNFPDRFSGHQFPNYSSELNVNALLLGDSALYLCASSRPTNEKLFFGSGTQLSVL.

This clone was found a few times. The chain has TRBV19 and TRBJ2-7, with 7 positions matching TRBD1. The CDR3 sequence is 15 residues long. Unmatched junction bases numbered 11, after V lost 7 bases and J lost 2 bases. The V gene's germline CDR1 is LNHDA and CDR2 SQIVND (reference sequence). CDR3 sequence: CASTPRRDSPYEQYF. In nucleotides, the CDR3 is TGTGCCAGTACCCCCCGCCGGGACAGTCCCTACGAGCAGTACTTC. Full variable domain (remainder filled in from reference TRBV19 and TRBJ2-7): DGGITQSPKYLFRKEGQNVTLSCEQNLNHDAMYWYRQDPGQGLRLIYYSQIVNDFQKGDIAEGYSVSREKKESFPLTVTSAQKNPTAFYLCASTPRRDSPYEQYFGPGTRLTVT.